Below, 21 T cell receptor beta chains from the same sample are listed, as sequenced in a study of CD8+CD57+ T cells in acquired aplastic anemia. Template material for TCR beta VDJ and CDR3 profiling consisted of genomic DNA. Using its own MiXCR run on the reads, TCRdb lists one record per CDR3 protein. Seen here are around 200,000 distinct CDR3 sequences, less than 60% observed once, and the top ten hold 8.5% to 10%. Previously, flow cytometry had revealed CD8+CD57+ cell expansion in the patients chosen for sequencing. Input material: sorted CD4+, CD8+, or CD8+CD57+ T cells (not recorded which) from PBMCs. The receptors derive from a human donor with aplastic anemia.

V gene TRBV20-1 combines with J gene TRBJ2-1; tentatively, D is TRBD2 (6 bases). This CDR3 has 14 amino acids. V was trimmed by 3 bases and J by 1 base, leaving 10 bases between them. Germline V CDR1 and CDR2: DFQATT, SNEGSKA (reference sequence). The CDR3: CSASGRGSYNEQFF. CDR3 bases: TGCAGTGCTAGCGGGAGAGGGTCCTACAATGAGCAGTTCTTC.

This clonotype was seen only once. The CDR3 sequence is CSARDDGNTIYF. Written as DNA, the CDR3 is TGCAGTGCTAGAGATGATGGAAACACCATATATTTT. The chain joins TRBV20-1 to TRBJ1-3; D gene unclear. The CDR3 is made up of 12 amino acids. Trimming shortened V by 0 bases and J by 3 bases, and 3 bases separated the two germline ends. CDR1 and CDR2 (germline): DFQATT, SNEGSKA (reference sequence).

This clonotype was found a few times. The V gene is TRBV11-2, the J gene TRBJ1-3; D unclear. Between the trimmed V and J ends, which lost 0 bases and 0 bases, there was a span of 9 bases. Germline assignment: CDR1 SGHAT and CDR2 FQNNGV. CDR3 length: 16 amino acids. In DNA form, the CDR3 reads TGTGCCAGCAGCTTAGATCTGTGGAGCTCTGGAAACACCATATATTTT. As protein: CASSLDLWSSGNTIYF. Using reference TRBV11-2 and TRBJ1-3 for the parts outside the CDR3, the full variable domain is EAGVAQSPRYKIIEKRQSVAFWCNPISGHATLYWYQQILGQGPKLLIQFQNNGVVDDSQLPKDRFSAERLKGVDSTLKIQPAKLEDSAVYLCASSLDLWSSGNTIYFGEGSWLTVV.

This clonotype came up a few times. The rearrangement links TRBV11-2 to TRBJ1-2; D gene uncertain. Germline V gene data show CDR1 as SGHAT and CDR2 as FQNNGV. V lost 0 bases to trimming and J lost 6 bases, with 14 bases between them. This CDR3 has 15 residues. DNA for the CDR3: TGTGCCAGCAGCTTAGAGTTAGGCGCGAATCATGGCTACACCTTC. Translating gives CASSLELGANHGYTF.

This clonotype showed up many times. V and J are TRBV7-2 and TRBJ1-3, with D possibly being TRBD1 (6 bases). V shed 1 base and J shed 4 bases, with 11 bases lying between them. Germline CDR1 SGHTA, CDR2 FQGNSA. This CDR3 has 15 residues. CDR3 sequence reads: CASSLDQGRGNTIYF. DNA for the CDR3: TGTGCCAGCAGCTTAGATCAGGGGAGAGGAAACACCATATATTTT.

This clonotype was seen ten or more times. This chain joins TRBV14 and TRBJ1-1, with 9 nucleotides matching TRBD1. CDR3 length: 15 amino acids. Trimming at V came to 2 bases and at J to 6 bases, leaving 7 bases not matched to a gene. Germline values: CDR1 SGHDN, CDR2 FVKESK. This CDR3 reads CASSQLGTGKPEAFF. The CDR3 DNA reads TGTGCCAGCAGCCAACTGGGGACAGGGAAGCCTGAAGCTTTCTTT.

The rearrangement joins TRBV20-1 to TRBJ1-6; tentative D call: TRBD1 (5 bases). V lost 3 bases and J lost 10, with 13 bases in between. CDR3 length equals 13 residues. The V gene's germline CDR1 is DFQATT and CDR2 SNEGSKA (reference sequence). In DNA form, the CDR3 reads TGCAGTGCTAGTTCAGGGCCTTCATCACCCCTCCACTTT. It translates to CSASSGPSSPLHF.

J is TRBJ1-1 and V is TRBV20-1, with TRBD1 matching 10 bases. The CDR3 extends over 15 amino acids. J gave up 4 bases and V 5 bases, and 10 bases lay outside the gene matches. Germline loops: CDR1 DFQATT, CDR2 SNEGSKA (reference sequence). The CDR3 DNA reads as TGCAGTGCTCCCGGGACAGGGGCATATATCACTGAAGCTTTCTTT. Translation: CSAPGTGAYITEAFF.

The chain uses TRBV7-9 and TRBJ1-2, with no clear D. The germline V gene has CDR1 SEHNR and CDR2 FQNEAQ (reference sequence). The CDR3 consists of 14 residues. V gave up 5 bases and J gave up 2 bases, with 12 bases separating them. In nucleotides, the CDR3 is TGTGCCAGCAGCCCCGCCCGGGAGAACTATGGCTACACCTTC. This sequence encodes CASSPARENYGYTF.

In its sample, this clonotype was seen many times. V and J are TRBV5-4 and TRBJ1-1; D gene unclear. The CDR3 is 14 residues long. V dropped 0 bases and J dropped 5 bases, with 11 bases sitting between them. Germline V gives CDR1 SGHNT, CDR2 YYREEE (reference sequence). CDR3 in amino acids: CASSLDSSGTEAFF. CDR3 coding DNA: TGTGCCAGCAGCTTGGACTCGTCGGGGACTGAAGCTTTCTTT.

This clonotype was seen many times. This sequence joins TRBV6-1 and TRBJ2-7; 8 bases match TRBD1. Per the germline V gene, CDR1 is MNHNS and CDR2 is SASEGT. The trim removed 4 bases at V and 2 bases at J, leaving 4 bases unmatched. The CDR3 consists of 14 residues. The CDR3 coding sequence is TGTGCCAGCAGTGGACACAGGGGGACCTACGAGCAGTACTTC. Its protein is CASSGHRGTYEQYF.

The chain couples TRBV11-1 to TRBJ2-7; D gene ambiguous. The V gene lost 2 bases and the J gene lost 5 bases, with 19 bases spanning the gap. Per germline, CDR1 SGHAT and CDR2 FQDESV (reference sequence). The CDR3 runs to 16 residues. CDR3 nucleotides: TGTGCCAGCAGCTTAATGTCTCTCGGCAGTCGAGACGAGCAGTACTTC. This sequence encodes CASSLMSLGSRDEQYF.

The chain carries TRBV5-1 and TRBJ2-5; unclear D gene. Trimming left V 0 bases short and J 2 bases short, with 11 bases between. Looked up from germline, CDR1 is SGHRS and CDR2 is YFSETQ. The CDR3 totals 15 residues. DNA for the CDR3: TGCGCCAGCAGCTTGGGTCCGCGAGGACAAGAGACCCAGTACTTC. Protein product: CASSLGPRGQETQYF.

Points on this clonotype: A much bigger clone sits one base away, suggesting this may be a read error. The chain combines TRBV11-2 with TRBJ2-7; 7 bases agree with TRBD2. The CDR3 length is 18 residues. Germline CDR1 is SGHAT and CDR2 is FQNNGV. The V and J ends lost 3 bases and 5 bases, in that order; junction bases with no gene match: 19. The DNA for the CDR3 is TGTGCCAGCAGCTTGAGTTCTGGACACCCGGGAGGAGCCCACGAGCAGTACTTC. It specifies CASSLSSGHPGGAHEQYF.

The V call is TRBV20-1, the J call TRBJ2-5; D possibly corresponds to TRBD2 (5 bases). The CDR3 runs to 13 residues. CDR1 is DFQATT, CDR2 SNEGSKA, per germline (reference sequence). Trimming stripped 2 bases from V and 1 base from J, with 8 bases between. CDR3: CSARLLAQETQYF. The CDR3, as DNA: TGCAGTGCTAGACTCCTAGCCCAAGAGACCCAGTACTTC.

V usage is TRBV5-6 and J usage is TRBJ2-2; 10 bases fit TRBD1. Germline V CDR1 and CDR2: SGHDT, YYEEEE. The V segment lost 2 bases and the J segment 3 bases; nucleotides outside the gene matches: 1. This CDR3 comprises 15 residues. CDR3 in DNA: TGTGCCAGCAGCTTCGGACAGGGGGACACCGGGGAGCTGTTTTTT. Encoded protein: CASSFGQGDTGELFF.

This chain links TRBV11-2 with TRBJ2-3; 11 positions agree with TRBD2. Germline lookup yields CDR1 SGHAT and CDR2 FQNNGV. Trimming at V came to 3 bases and at J to 5 bases, leaving 7 bases not matched to a gene. This CDR3 is built from 16 residues. CDR3 in amino acids: CASSLRSGGAGDTQYF. CDR3 coding DNA: TGTGCCAGCAGCTTGCGTAGCGGGGGGGCGGGAGATACGCAGTATTTT.

The CDR3 sequence is CASKLTGVAGEQYF. The CDR3 coding sequence is TGTGCCAGCAAACTAACAGGGGTGGCTGGGGAGCAGTACTTC. J is TRBJ2-7 and V is TRBV12-3 or TRBV12-4, with 7 bases fitting TRBD1. The length of the CDR3 is 14 residues. The V segment lost 7 bases and the J segment 7 bases; nucleotides outside the gene matches: 13.

This clonotype has a single count. This chain connects TRBV20-1 to TRBJ1-5, with TRBD1 matching over 9 bases. In germline, CDR1 is DFQATT, CDR2 SNEGSKA (reference sequence). This CDR3 spans 13 amino acids. V lost 5 bases, J lost 8 bases, and 7 bases stayed unmatched. As DNA, the CDR3 is TGCAGTGCTGATACAGGGGGCTGGGAGCCCCAGCATTTT. It translates to CSADTGGWEPQHF.

The V call is TRBV25-1, the J call TRBJ2-7, with TRBD2 matching over 8 bases. Looked up from germline, CDR1 is MGHDK and CDR2 is SYGVNS. V lost 8 bases, J lost 3 bases, and 9 bases stayed unmatched. The length of the CDR3 is 14 residues. The CDR3 loop is CASLRTSRIYEQYF. The CDR3 region has the DNA TGTGCCAGCCTGAGGACTAGCAGAATCTACGAGCAGTACTTC.

V is TRBV29-1 and J is TRBJ1-2, with D possibly matching TRBD1 (6 bases). The V end lost 2 bases, the J end lost 7 bases, and 23 bases lay between the germline ends. Per germline, CDR1 SQVTM and CDR2 ANQGSEA. The length of the CDR3 is 16 residues. The CDR3 bases are TGCAGCGTTGAACGACGGGACACTCGGGGCGCCAGTGGCTACACCTTC. The encoded protein is CSVERRDTRGASGYTF. Using reference TRBV29-1 and TRBJ1-2 for the parts outside the CDR3, the full variable domain is SAVISQKPSRDICQRGTSLTIQCQVDSQVTMMFWYRQQPGQSLTLIATANQGSEATYESGFVIDKFPISRPNLTFSTLTVSNMSPEDSSIYLCSVERRDTRGASGYTFGSGTRLTVV.